The 25 T cell receptor beta chains reported below all come from one sample, sequenced in a study of blood T cell repertoires in COVID-19. Clones were read by immunoSEQ multiplex PCR, and TCRdb kept only the in-frame ones, dropping some. The sample shows a few hundred thousand clones, 85% to 90% of them seen only once. The sample consisted of PBMCs or T cells enriched from blood (not recorded which). Receptors were obtained from a woman aged 45-65 years in a cohort exposed to, infected with or recovered from COVID-19 (not recorded which).

The rearrangement links TRBV7-2 to TRBJ1-6; 7 bases are shared with TRBD1. J gave up 6 bases and V 5 bases, and 7 bases lay outside the gene matches. The CDR3 totals 15 residues. Per germline, CDR1 SGHTA and CDR2 FQGNSA. The DNA for the CDR3 is TGTGCCAGCAGCCCGAGGGGGCAACCTAATTCACCCCTCCACTTT. Its translation is CASSPRGQPNSPLHF.

The rearrangement uses TRBV19 and TRBJ1-1; 10 nucleotides align to TRBD1. Trimming cost V 10 bases and J 6 bases; bases outside gene matches: 8. The CDR3 is 13 amino acids. Germline-derived CDR1 and CDR2 are LNHDA and SQIVND (reference sequence). The CDR3 nucleotides are TGTGCCACCCGGGACAGGGGTAGGTCTGAAGCTTTCTTT. This sequence encodes CATRDRGRSEAFF.

The V gene is TRBV5-4, the J gene TRBJ1-1; D is perhaps TRBD1 (5 bases). V was cut by 4 bases and J by 11 bases, with 15 bases left in between. CDR1 is SGHNT and CDR2 is YYREEE in the germline V gene (reference sequence). CDR3 length: 12 amino acids. The CDR3 DNA follows: TGTGCCAGCAGCGATGGGACTGAGGGGGCTTTCTTT. Translating it yields CASSDGTEGAFF.

V gene TRBV11-1 combines with J gene TRBJ2-1, with a tentative D call TRBD1 (5 bases). The CDR3 runs 16 residues. The V end was cut by 0 bases, the J end by 3 bases, with 12 bases between. Looked up from germline, CDR1 is SGHAT and CDR2 is FQDESV (reference sequence). CDR3 loop: CASSLAGFRDYNEQFF. For the CDR3, the DNA is TGTGCCAGCAGCTTAGCGGGGTTCAGGGACTACAATGAGCAGTTCTTC.

This rearrangement joins TRBV5-1 to TRBJ2-5; 9 bases are a match to TRBD1. V lost 1 base to trimming and J lost 3 bases; unmatched junction nucleotides: 4. CDR1 and CDR2 (germline): SGHRS, YFSETQ. This CDR3 is 15 amino acids long. The CDR3 sequence is CASSLQDRGEETQYF. The CDR3 coding sequence is TGCGCCAGCAGCTTGCAGGACAGGGGCGAAGAGACCCAGTACTTC.

V is TRBV6-5 and J is TRBJ1-2, with D perhaps TRBD1 (5 bases). This CDR3 is 13 amino acids long. V lost 2 bases, J lost 7 bases, and 11 bases lay in between. CDR1 is MNHEY and CDR2 is SVGAGI in the germline V gene. The CDR3 reads CASSYSQGGGYTF. The CDR3 nucleotides are TGTGCCAGCAGTTACAGCCAGGGTGGTGGCTACACCTTC.

This clone was found a few times. The chain links TRBV5-4 to TRBJ2-7; 7 positions match TRBD2. The CDR3 consists of 16 residues. Trimming took 0 bases from V and 2 from J; bases not matched to a gene: 8. Germline V lookup: CDR1 SGHNT, CDR2 YYREEE (reference sequence). Here the CDR3 reads CASSLAAAGVTYEQYF. The CDR3, as DNA: TGTGCCAGCAGCTTGGCCGCGGCGGGGGTGACCTACGAGCAGTACTTC.

J is TRBJ1-3 and V is TRBV6-5; D perhaps matches TRBD1 (5 bases). The CDR3 length is 16 residues. The ends were cut back, 2 bases at V and 0 bases at J, with 11 bases in the middle. The germline CDR1 and CDR2 sequences are MNHEY and SVGAGI. CDR3 residues: CASSYVRGTSGNTIYF. CDR3 coding DNA: TGTGCCAGCAGTTACGTTCGGGGGACCTCTGGAAACACCATATATTTT.

This clone has more than one count but fewer than ten. The gene calls are TRBV19 and TRBJ1-5, with 8 bases fitting TRBD1. Germline-derived CDR1 and CDR2 are LNHDA and SQIVND (reference sequence). Trimming at V came to 1 base and at J to 6 bases, leaving 2 bases not matched to a gene. The CDR3 length is 14 residues. Written as DNA, the CDR3 is TGTGCCAGTAGTATAGTCGGGACAGGTCAGCCCCAGCATTTT. Protein product: CASSIVGTGQPQHF.

The chain joins TRBV9 to TRBJ2-5; 9 positions agree with TRBD2. Germline lookup yields CDR1 SGDLS and CDR2 YYNGEE. J gave up 1 base and V 0 bases, and 7 bases lay outside the gene matches. This CDR3 is built from 17 residues. The CDR3 loop is CASSVGGSGGSQETQYF. CDR3 nucleotide sequence: TGTGCCAGCAGCGTAGGAGGTAGCGGGGGTTCCCAAGAGACCCAGTACTTC.

This clone turned up a few times. The chain employs TRBV29-1 and TRBJ1-1; TRBD1 aligns across 12 bases. The germline CDR1 and CDR2 sequences are SQVTM and ANQGSEA. There are 15 residues in the CDR3. V lost 4 bases, J lost 4 bases, and 7 bases stayed unmatched. CDR3 residues: CSVGGGQGAGTEAFF. CDR3 sequence (DNA): TGCAGCGTTGGTGGGGGACAGGGGGCCGGCACTGAAGCTTTCTTT. Full variable domain (rest looked up from reference TRBV29-1 and TRBJ1-1): SAVISQKPSRDICQRGTSLTIQCQVDSQVTMMFWYRQQPGQSLTLIATANQGSEATYESGFVIDKFPISRPNLTFSTLTVSNMSPEDSSIYLCSVGGGQGAGTEAFFGQGTRLTVV.

A few counts support this clone. This chain joins TRBV7-2 and TRBJ1-2; 8 nucleotides agree with TRBD1. In germline, CDR1 is SGHTA, CDR2 FQGNSA. This CDR3 contains 15 residues. With 7 bases clipped from V and 4 bases from J, the junction kept 11 bases outside the gene matches. CDR3 bases: TGTGCCAGCACCCAAATAGGGACAGGTCCCTATGGCTACACCTTC. It encodes CASTQIGTGPYGYTF. Full variable domain (missing parts from reference TRBV7-2 and TRBJ1-2): GAGVSQSPSNKVTEKGKDVELRCDPISGHTALYWYRQSLGQGLEFLIYFQGNSAPDKSGLPSDRFSAERTGGSVSTLTIQRTQQEDSAVYLCASTQIGTGPYGYTFGSGTRLTVV.

V and J are TRBV12-5 and TRBJ1-5; tentatively, D is TRBD1 (5 bases). This CDR3 is 15 amino acids long. V dropped 0 bases and J dropped 10 bases, with 16 bases sitting between them. Germline loops: CDR1 LGHNT, CDR2 FRNRAP. CDR3 DNA: TGTGCTAGTGGTTTGGTAGGAGGGGAGGTAGTACCCCAGCATTTT. Translating it yields CASGLVGGEVVPQHF.

V is TRBV7-8 and J is TRBJ2-2, with D possibly matching TRBD1 (6 bases). CDR3 length: 14 residues. V lost 5 bases to trimming and J lost 4 bases, with 11 bases between them. Germline assignment: CDR1 SGHVS and CDR2 FQNEAQ. The CDR3 nucleotides are TGTGCCAGCAGCCTACAGGGAATCACCGGGGAGCTGTTTTTT. Its protein is CASSLQGITGELFF.

The chain carries TRBV18 and TRBJ2-2; 10 bases agree with TRBD2. The germline V gene has CDR1 KGHSH and CDR2 LQKENI. Trimming at V came to 6 bases and at J to 4 bases, leaving 5 bases not matched to a gene. The CDR3 contains 15 residues. Written as DNA, the CDR3 is TGTGCCAGCTCGCCAACTAGCGGGGTCACCGGGGAGCTGTTTTTT. Protein: CASSPTSGVTGELFF.

The CDR3, as DNA: TGCGCCAGCAGCCAAACGATCGGGACAGGGGGGGTTCAGCCCCAGCATTTT. Translation: CASSQTIGTGGVQPQHF. This sequence joins TRBV4-1 and TRBJ1-5, with 11 bases lining up with TRBD1. The CDR3 is 17 residues long. V gave up 2 bases and J gave up 6 bases; unmatched junction bases: 9. In germline, CDR1 is MGHRA, CDR2 YSYEKL.

This clone was seen just once. The rearrangement joins TRBV7-6 to TRBJ2-1, with 11 bases fitting TRBD2. Unmatched junction bases numbered 3, after V lost 4 bases and J lost 4 bases. CDR3 size: 15 residues. In germline, CDR1 is SGHVS, CDR2 FNYEAQ. CDR3 loop: CASSYLAGGYNEQFF. The CDR3 bases are TGTGCCAGCAGCTACCTAGCGGGGGGTTACAATGAGCAGTTCTTC.

The CDR3 DNA is TGTGCCAGCAGCCGACTAGCGGGGGGAGAGACCCAGTACTTC. It codes for CASSRLAGGETQYF. The chain carries TRBV7-6 and TRBJ2-5; 13 nucleotides agree with TRBD2. This CDR3 has 14 residues. V lost 5 bases to trimming and J lost 4 bases; unmatched junction nucleotides: 1. Germline CDR1 reads SGHVS; CDR2 reads FNYEAQ.

V usage is TRBV27 and J usage is TRBJ2-2; 7 bases agree with TRBD2. The CDR3 is made up of 17 amino acids. CDR1 and CDR2 (germline): MNHEY, SMNVEV (reference sequence). V lost 6 bases and J lost 1; bases outside the gene matches: 11. CDR3 nucleotide sequence: TGTGCCAGCAGAGGCGGCGGGGGACGTATGAACACCGGGGAGCTGTTTTTT. Translated: CASRGGGGRMNTGELFF.

The rearrangement links TRBV2 to TRBJ2-1; 7 bases are shared with TRBD2. The V and J ends lost 5 bases and 9 bases, in that order; junction bases with no gene match: 16. Looked up from germline, CDR1 is SNHLY and CDR2 is FYNNEI. This CDR3 region has 16 residues. The CDR3 loop reads CASSTTGTIVLGEQFF. The CDR3 region has the DNA TGTGCCAGCAGTACTACCGGGACTATTGTTCTGGGTGAGCAGTTCTTC.

The V call is TRBV15, the J call TRBJ1-2, with 9 nucleotides matching TRBD1. Germline loops: CDR1 LNHNV, CDR2 YYDKDF (reference sequence). J was trimmed by 4 bases and V by 3 bases; bases with no gene match: 6. The CDR3 loop spans 15 amino acids. This chain's CDR3 is CATSSRTGGTYGYTF. The CDR3 DNA reads as TGTGCCACCAGCAGCCGTACAGGGGGCACCTATGGCTACACCTTC.

This chain joins TRBV5-4 and TRBJ1-6; 7 bases map to TRBD1. Germline V gene data show CDR1 as SGHNT and CDR2 as YYREEE (reference sequence). The J segment lost 0 bases and the V segment lost 4 bases, leaving 7 bases of the junction unmatched. CDR3 length: 17 amino acids. Here the CDR3 DNA reads TGTGCCAGCAGCCCTAGACAGGGCAGCTCCTATAATTCACCCCTCCACTTT. This codes for CASSPRQGSSYNSPLHF.

V gene TRBV24-1 combines with J gene TRBJ2-2; 8 bases align to TRBD1. Germline lookup yields CDR1 KGHDR and CDR2 SFDVKD. The ends lost 1 base at V and 8 bases at J; junction bases unmatched: 8. This CDR3 region has 16 residues. In DNA, the CDR3 is TGTGCCACCAGTGATTTCGGACAGGGTGGTTCTGGGGAGCTGTTTTTT. Translation: CATSDFGQGGSGELFF.

V is TRBV4-3 and J is TRBJ1-2; unclear D gene. The V and J ends lost 0 bases and 8 bases respectively, with 16 bases between them. The germline gives CDR1 LGHNA, CDR2 YSLEER. This CDR3 has 15 amino acids. CDR3 region: CASSQDGKEYGGYTF. The CDR3 nucleotides read TGCGCCAGCAGCCAAGATGGTAAGGAGTATGGCGGCTACACCTTC.

CDR3 bases: TGTGCCAGCAGATCTTCGGTGCAGTATTTT. Residues: CASRSSVQYF. The V and J genes are TRBV12-3 or TRBV12-4 and TRBJ2-3; D call uncertain. This CDR3 comprises 10 residues. V was clipped by 6 bases and J by 11 bases, with 9 bases between them.